This is a list of T cell receptor beta chains from one sample in a study of blood T cell repertoires in COVID-19. Assay used: immunoSEQ multiplex PCR; TCRdb lists only in-frame clones, some missing. The data show about 160,000 clones, under 90% seen once. Material: PBMCs or T cells enriched from blood (not recorded which). All receptors derive from a woman aged 50 to 60 who had recovered from COVID-19. The CDR3 runs from the conserved cysteine through the conserved F or W. Some rows mark clone size as missing; the rest say once, few, many or name a class of expanded clone.

TRBV27 | NA | CASTLRSPGQGSAGSYEQYF
TRBV6-2/TRBV6-3 | NA | CASSYSFGGGSEQYF
TRBV28 | NA | CASSASFGGAGYF
TRBV3-1/TRBV3-2 | once | CASRLLRKQELFF
TRBV18 | NA | CASSPPHRGLVGNQPQHF
TRBV4-3 | NA | CASSPDSSTYEQYF
TRBV3-1/TRBV3-2 | NA | CASSFQTGGFPYEQYF
TRBV18 | NA | CASSPRTGWNTEAFF
TRBV12-3/TRBV12-4 | NA | CASSWAGFEQYF
TRBV5-1 | NA | CASSFQGENTIYF
TRBV4-1 | NA | CASSPRVTPHNEQFF
TRBV5-4 | few | CASSPELLSYEQYF
TRBV11-2 | NA | CASSRPLMTGSYEQYF
TRBV18 | NA | CASSPDSNQPQHF
TRBV7-9 | NA | CASSFLAGGPAHEQFF
TRBV6-5 | NA | CATRGENAYEQYF
TRBV5-1 | NA | CASSSTSGNTYEQYF
TRBV7-3 | NA | CASSLVPGQAHEQYF
TRBV28 | NA | CASGRVAGTTDTQYF
TRBV9 | NA | CASSVRAGDTLGTQYF
TRBV4-2 | NA | CASSQDWGHMNTEAFF
TRBV14 | NA | CASSQDATNRGRGSNEQFF
TRBV10-2 | NA | CASSGARGPYNEQFF
TRBV7-3 | NA | CASSPRDRDGTGELFF
TRBV7-3 | NA | CASSLGLAGGQETQYF
TRBV11-3 | NA | CASSLEGVPIYGYTF
TRBV2 | once | CASSEGGRRQYF
TRBV11-1 | NA | CASRGRGTGELFF
TRBV2 | NA | CASREGSSGNTIYF
TRBV6-2/TRBV6-3 | NA | CASSYHRSNTEAFF
TRBV5-1 | NA | CASSQTGANYGYTF
TRBV21-1 | NA | CASSKCNWYGYTF
TRBV7-2 | NA | CASRYPGQGTPGELFF
TRBV12-3/TRBV12-4 | NA | CASRSDSYEQYF
TRBV7-2 | NA | CASSLAVARGYYGYTF
TRBV19 | NA | CASKDRDNQPQHF
TRBV28 | NA | CAIGELYGYTF
TRBV12-3/TRBV12-4 | NA | CASSRQGTSPLHF
TRBV7-2 | NA | CASSLNGQGAPRETQYF
TRBV7-8 | NA | CASSPKTSGASYNEQFF
TRBV29-1 | NA | CSVGDRGRTEAFF
TRBV6-5 | NA | CASRQEGETQYF
TRBV28 | NA | CASSFSGNYNSPLHF
TRBV27 | NA | CASTSLSGGKDEQFF
TRBV4-2 | NA | CASSLSGVSSGANVLTF
TRBV19 | NA | CASSLAGGGYNEQFF
TRBV28 | NA | CASSSPSGASYEQYF
TRBV3-1/TRBV3-2 | NA | CASSHTDGYEQYF
TRBV7-2 | NA | CASSLKGGTSIYEQYF
TRBV4-2 | NA | CASSQELTGPPSSPLHF
TRBV4-1 | NA | CASSQEATASNTEAFF
TRBV24-1 | NA | CAVPGQGRGNTIYF
TRBV16 | NA | CASRRRDTGELFF
TRBV14 | NA | CASSQRVGVPEAFF